The TCR beta chain under discussion was sequenced for a study of CD8+CD57+ T cells in acquired aplastic anemia. This clonotype was seen a handful of times. Trimming took 0 bases from V and 8 from J, leaving 9 bases between them. The CDR3 loop spans 13 amino acids. CDR1 KGHDR and CDR2 SFDVKD come from the germline V gene. Genomic DNA was employed as the template in profiling TCR beta VDJ and CDR3. TCRdb recomputed calls from the reads with MiXCR, one row per CDR3 protein. Among some 200,000 distinct CDR3 sequences listed, 30% to 40% were seen once. V and J are TRBV24-1 and TRBJ1-1, with D unclear. The sequencing sample was made of sorted CD4+, CD8+, or CD8+CD57+ T cells (not recorded which) from PBMCs. The receptor comes from a human donor in good health, serving as a control. The CDR3 is CATSDLRQAEAFF. DNA of the CDR3: TGTGCCACCAGTGATTTGCGGCAGGCAGAAGCTTTCTTT.